This T cell receptor (beta chain) came from a study of T cell responses to AZD1222 COVID-19 vaccine. Study results and limitations: Across the whole spike, CD4 TCRs peaked at regions 160-218 and 743-854. Repertoire collection took place solely once the T cell response had peaked. White British donors predominated, females outnumbered males, and clonal diversity was possibly underestimated.

Germline loops: CDR1 LGHNA, CDR2 YSLEER. The CDR3 length is 16 residues. Deletions cut 0 bases from V and 4 bases from J, with 16 bases between. Data came from immunoSEQ multiplex PCR; TCRdb stores just in-frame clones and leaves some out. The sample lists 120,000 to 150,000 clones, around 92% occurring once. About this clone: Its antigen is currently unknown.

The TCR comes from an adult in good health. The J gene is TRBJ2-7, the V gene TRBV4-3; maybe TRBD2 (5 bases). The sequencing used peripheral blood, collected on day 0 of AZD1222 vaccination. The CDR3 spells CASSQDRELARYEQYF. The CDR3 DNA follows: TGCGCCAGCAGCCAAGATAGGGAGCTAGCAAGGTACGAGCAGTACTTC.